This T cell receptor beta chain was captured by sequencing in a study of blood T cell repertoires in COVID-19. Across the whole study: Whether acute or convalescent, the COVID-19 samples came from the United States, Italy and Spain. PBMCs, B-cell-depleted T cells, or T cells provided the cDNA or gDNA that made up the material.

In the original workflow: Using reference gene primer amplification, nucleated cell counts were estimated. TCRdb's table, derived via immunoSEQ multiplex PCR, lists solely in-frame clones and lacks some. That table gives V, J and clone size, and the DNA gave D and trimming. This sample has about 140,000 clones, with approximately 87% found just once. CDR1 is LNHDA and CDR2 is SQIVND in the germline V gene (reference sequence). The ends lost 5 bases at V and 4 bases at J; junction bases unmatched: 13. CDR3 length equals 16 residues. The sequencing sample was made of peripheral blood. This sequence originates from a woman between 50 and 59 years old with active or convalescent COVID-19. The gene calls are TRBV19 and TRBJ1-2, with TRBD1 matching 7 bases. The CDR3 DNA is TGTGCCAGTAGTCCGGGACAGTTTTTTTCTACCTATGGCTACACCTTC. This sequence encodes CASSPGQFFSTYGYTF.